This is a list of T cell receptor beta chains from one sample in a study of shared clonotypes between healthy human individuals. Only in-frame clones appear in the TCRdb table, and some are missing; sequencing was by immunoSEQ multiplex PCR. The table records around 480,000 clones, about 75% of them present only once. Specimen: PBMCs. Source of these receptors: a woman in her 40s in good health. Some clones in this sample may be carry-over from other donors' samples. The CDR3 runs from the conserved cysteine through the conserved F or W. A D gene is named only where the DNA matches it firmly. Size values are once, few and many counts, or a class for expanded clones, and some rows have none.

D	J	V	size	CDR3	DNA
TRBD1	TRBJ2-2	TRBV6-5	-	CATQPGQGSGELFF	TGTGCCACCCAGCCGGGACAGGGGTCCGGGGAGCTGTTTTTT
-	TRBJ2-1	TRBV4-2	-	CASSPMRGGTNEQFF	TGTGCCAGCAGCCCCATGAGGGGGGGGACCAATGAGCAGTTCTTC
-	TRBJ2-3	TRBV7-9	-	CASSRRLGASTDTQYF	TGTGCCAGCAGCCGGAGACTCGGAGCTAGCACAGATACGCAGTATTTT
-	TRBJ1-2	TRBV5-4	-	CASSLDSPLNYGYTF	TGTGCCAGCAGCTTGGACAGTCCACTTAACTATGGCTACACCTTC
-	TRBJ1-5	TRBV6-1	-	CASSRSEQPQHF	TGTGCCAGCAGTCGGTCCGAGCAGCCCCAGCATTTT
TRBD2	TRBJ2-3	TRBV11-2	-	CASSLGLAGGPSTDTQYF	TGTGCCAGCAGCTTAGGTCTAGCGGGAGGGCCCAGCACAGATACGCAGTATTTT
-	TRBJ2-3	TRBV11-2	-	CASSLSGGSTTDTQYF	TGTGCCAGCAGCTTAAGTGGCGGATCTACAACAGATACGCAGTATTTT
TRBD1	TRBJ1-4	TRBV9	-	CASSVAGTGREKLFF	TGTGCCAGCAGCGTAGCCGGGACAGGCCGTGAAAAACTGTTTTTT
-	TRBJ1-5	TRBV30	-	CAWSVTGGNQPQHF	TGCGCCTGGAGTGTCACGGGGGGTAATCAGCCCCAGCATTTT
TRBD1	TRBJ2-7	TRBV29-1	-	CSARPRGLDEQYF	TGCAGCGCTCGCCCCAGGGGGCTTGACGAGCAGTACTTC
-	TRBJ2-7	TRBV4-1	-	CASSQGLLASSPEQYF	TGCGCCAGCAGCCAAGGGCTACTGGCTAGCAGTCCCGAGCAGTACTTC
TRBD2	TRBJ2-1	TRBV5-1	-	CASSQTSGTNEQFF	TGCGCCAGCAGCCAGACTAGCGGGACCAATGAGCAGTTCTTC
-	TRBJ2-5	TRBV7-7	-	CASSFQGMGETQYF	TGTGCCAGCAGCTTTCAGGGGATGGGGGAGACCCAGTACTTC
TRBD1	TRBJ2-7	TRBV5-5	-	CASSIQGYEQYF	TGTGCCAGCAGTATACAGGGGTACGAGCAGTACTTC
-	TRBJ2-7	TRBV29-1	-	CSVVGLEQSYEQYF	TGCAGCGTTGTAGGCTTAGAACAGTCCTACGAGCAGTACTTC
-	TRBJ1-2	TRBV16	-	CASSLDRANYGYTF	TGTGCCAGCAGCCTCGACAGAGCTAACTATGGCTACACCTTC
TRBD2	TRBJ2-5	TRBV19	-	CASSLRLAGEWETQYF	TGTGCCAGTAGTCTGCGACTAGCGGGAGAGTGGGAGACCCAGTACTTC
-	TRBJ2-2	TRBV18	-	CASSPASGLNTGELFF	TGTGCCAGCTCACCAGCATCGGGACTGAACACCGGGGAGCTGTTTTTT
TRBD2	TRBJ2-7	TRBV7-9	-	CASSLGTSHEQYF	TGTGCCAGCAGCCTCGGGACTAGCCACGAGCAGTACTTC
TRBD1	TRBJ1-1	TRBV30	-	CASQTGGYTEAFF	TGTGCTTCCCAAACAGGGGGATACACTGAAGCTTTCTTT
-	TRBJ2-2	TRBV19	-	CASLGGDEDTGELFF	TGTGCCAGCCTAGGGGGGGATGAGGACACCGGGGAGCTGTTTTTT
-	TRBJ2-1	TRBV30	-	CAWSVTLLEQFF	TGTGCCTGGAGTGTAACTCTCCTTGAGCAGTTCTTC
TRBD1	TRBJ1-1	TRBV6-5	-	CASSLTGGALSEAFF	TGTGCCAGCAGTCTAACAGGGGGCGCGTTGAGTGAAGCTTTCTTT
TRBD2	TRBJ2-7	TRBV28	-	CASSLLGLAGVGEQYF	TGTGCCAGCAGTTTATTAGGACTAGCGGGAGTTGGCGAGCAGTACTTC
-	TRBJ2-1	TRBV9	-	CASSVLQGAYNEQFF	TGTGCCAGCAGCGTTTTACAGGGAGCCTACAATGAGCAGTTCTTC
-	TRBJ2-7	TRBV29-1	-	CSVVSGSGSYEQYF	TGCAGCGTTGTATCAGGAAGTGGCTCCTACGAGCAGTACTTC
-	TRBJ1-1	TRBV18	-	CASSPPFQGGGTEAFF	TGTGCCAGCTCACCACCCTTTCAGGGAGGAGGCACTGAAGCTTTCTTT
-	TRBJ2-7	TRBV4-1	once	CASSHHLTGIYEQYF	TGCGCCAGCAGCCACCATCTAACAGGGATCTACGAGCAGTACTTC
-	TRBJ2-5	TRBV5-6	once	CASSLRQGQETQYF	TGTGCCAGCAGCTTGAGGCAGGGTCAAGAGACCCAGTACTTC
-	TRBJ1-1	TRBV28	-	CASSRGTEAFF	TGTGCCAGCAGCAGGGGTACTGAAGCTTTCTTT
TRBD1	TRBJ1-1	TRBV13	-	CASSFYRGGTEAFF	TGTGCCAGCAGCTTTTACAGGGGTGGAACTGAAGCTTTCTTT
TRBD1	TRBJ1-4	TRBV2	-	CASQGVNEKLFF	TGTGCCAGTCAGGGGGTTAATGAAAAACTGTTTTTT
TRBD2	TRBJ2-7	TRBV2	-	CASTIPGTSGPNPTYEQYF	TGTGCCAGCACCATCCCCGGGACTAGCGGACCGAACCCCACCTACGAGCAGTACTTC
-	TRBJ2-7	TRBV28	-	CASSPPTGDYEQYF	TGTGCCAGCAGCCCACCAACAGGAGACTACGAGCAGTACTTC
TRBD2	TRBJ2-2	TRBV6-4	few	CASSPAGDTGELFF	TGTGCCAGCAGTCCAGCGGGAGACACCGGGGAGCTGTTTTTT
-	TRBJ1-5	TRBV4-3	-	CASSQDFGQGNQPQHF	TGCGCCAGCAGCCAAGATTTTGGGCAGGGTAATCAGCCCCAGCATTTT
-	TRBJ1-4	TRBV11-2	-	CASSLGGAEKLFF	TGTGCCAGCAGCTTAGGGGGAGCCGAAAAACTGTTTTTT
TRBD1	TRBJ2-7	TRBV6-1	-	CASSPDRDRVYEQYF	TGTGCCAGCAGTCCTGACCGGGACAGGGTCTACGAGCAGTACTTC
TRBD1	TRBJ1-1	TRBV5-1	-	CASSSGTGLMNTEAFF	TGCGCCAGCAGCTCCGGGACAGGCTTAATGAACACTGAAGCTTTCTTT
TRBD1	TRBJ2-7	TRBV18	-	CASSPIRDRFLNEQYF	TGTGCCAGCTCACCAATCCGGGACAGGTTTTTGAACGAGCAGTACTTC
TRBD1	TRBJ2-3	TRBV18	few	CASSPRQGETNTQYF	TGTGCCAGCTCACCCAGACAGGGGGAAACGAATACGCAGTATTTT
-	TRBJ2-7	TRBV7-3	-	CASSLMARGSSYEQYF	TGTGCCAGCAGCTTAATGGCTCGGGGGAGCTCCTACGAGCAGTACTTC
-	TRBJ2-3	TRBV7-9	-	CASSLYSYSADTQYF	TGTGCCAGCAGCTTATATAGCTATAGCGCAGATACGCAGTATTTT
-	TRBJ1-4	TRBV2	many	CASTREGLKLFF	TGTGCCAGCACCAGGGAGGGGTTGAAACTGTTTTTT
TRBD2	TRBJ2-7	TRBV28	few	CASSLRTSGIYEQYF	TGTGCCAGCAGTTTGAGGACTAGCGGGATTTACGAGCAGTACTTC
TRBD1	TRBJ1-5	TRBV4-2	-	CASSSRTGRSNQPQHF	TGTGCCAGCAGCTCCCGGACAGGGAGAAGCAATCAGCCCCAGCATTTT
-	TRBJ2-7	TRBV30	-	CAWGRSRYEQYF	TGTGCCTGGGGAAGGAGTCGCTACGAGCAGTACTTC
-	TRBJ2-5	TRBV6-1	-	CASSDLQVGPQYF	TGTGCCAGCAGTGATCTACAGGTTGGACCCCAGTACTTC
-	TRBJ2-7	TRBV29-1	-	CSVEAERYEQYF	TGCAGCGTTGAGGCAGAGCGCTACGAGCAGTACTTC
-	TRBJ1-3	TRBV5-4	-	CASSSFLAGARGNTIYF	TGTGCCAGCAGCTCGTTCCTCGCGGGGGCGAGAGGAAACACCATATATTTT
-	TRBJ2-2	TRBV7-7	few	CASSLSGEGELFF	TGTGCCAGCAGCTTATCTGGAGAAGGGGAGCTGTTTTTT
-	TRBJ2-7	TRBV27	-	CASSTNRRRDEQYF	TGTGCCAGCAGTACTAACAGGCGACGGGACGAGCAGTACTTC
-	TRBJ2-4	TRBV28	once	CASREEGKNIQYF	TGTGCCAGCCGCGAGGAGGGCAAAAACATTCAGTACTTC
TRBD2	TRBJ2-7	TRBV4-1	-	CASSPFGLAVYEQYF	TGCGCCAGCAGCCCCTTCGGACTAGCGGTCTACGAGCAGTACTTC